Listed here is a single TCR beta chain. This clone was seen only once. The clone's antigen remains unknown. Nothing much larger sits one base from this clone, and base qualities are not available. V and J are trimmed by 7 bases and 2 bases, and the gene matches miss 8 bases of the junction. The CDR3, cysteine through phenylalanine, is 15 amino acids long. The kept DNA is CDR3 alone, 45 bases in frame from the first base. The germline V gene specifies SGHVS as CDR1 and FNYEAQ as CDR2. Enrolling through a virtual design, the prospective study's participants ranged in age from roughly 18 to 90 years and lived across around 25 United States geographic areas. In the prospective study, cohorts were assigned on the basis of participant-reported clinical history obtained from a screening survey and a study questionnaire. Recovered participants in ImmuneRACE Cohort 3 were defined as having two consecutive negative NP/OP PCR tests, clearance from a healthcare professional, or resolution of symptoms. Mobile phlebotomists in the prospective study collected whole blood, serum and a nasopharyngeal or oropharyngeal swab from every participant. Participants in the prospective study had the option to provide additional blood draws and questionnaires over an approximately two-month period. Before DNA extraction, blood samples from the prospective study were shipped at room temperature or frozen.

The data were obtained in a study of blood T cell repertoires in COVID-19 (dated by TCRdb to about 2020). For the wider study: The collaborator samples originated in the United States, Italy and Spain and spanned the acute and convalescent phases of COVID-19. The material from the prospective study consisted of cDNA or gDNA derived from T cells, B-cell-depleted T cells, or PBMCs. The dataset comprised deeply sampled blood TCRbeta repertoires from subjects exposed to, actively infected with, or recovered from COVID-19. The repertoires were released in a freely available public database intended as a resource for research on the immune response to SARS-CoV-2. The samples were drawn from two sources: the first 160 participants of the ongoing ImmuneRACE study, and over 1,000 subjects contributed by 6 global collaborators. A de-identified subject ID, COVID-19 status, age in years and sex were almost always included in the sample metadata. Where HLA class I and class II types were available, the types were taken from metadata supplied by the sample provider, not from assay-based typing.

The immunoSEQ Assay, a bias-controlled multiplex PCR, was used to amplify TCRbeta CDR3 regions from genomic DNA. As for the authors' bioinformatics: Nucleated cell counts per sample were estimated from amplification of reference gene primers within the assay. To quantify the absolute abundance of each unique TCRbeta CDR3 rearrangement, sequence reads were collapsed and filtered. Productive Simpson clonality was computed per sample as the square root of Simpson's diversity index over productive rearrangements. The clones in this table, taken by TCRdb from immuneACCESS, are in-frame only. Not every clone is retained; where verified, under half of the shortfall comes from an unresolved V gene, and the cause of the rest is unknown. The D gene and trimming were derived from the DNA, and the V and J assignments and clone size from that table. Present in this sample are roughly 300,000 clones, approximately 90% of which were seen just once. Of the sample, under 11% is held by the ten largest clones.

Findings and caveats that apply to the study as a whole: Clinical and demographic metadata were provided uncurated, with the amount varying by source and participant.

The chain is encoded by TRBV7-6 joined to TRBJ1-3; 7 bases in between match TRBD1. Sequences were obtained from PBMCs or T cells enriched from blood (not recorded which). This receptor was obtained from a young woman who had recovered from COVID-19. In nucleotides, the sequence is TGTGCCAGCACCACAACAGGGGCGGCTGGAAACACCATATATTTT. Its protein is CASTTTGAAGNTIYF.